Listed here are 30 T cell receptor beta chains from one sample, sequenced in a study of neoadjuvant anti-PD-1 for oral cavity cancer. Here immunoSEQ multiplex PCR was the method, and the copy in TCRdb shows in-frame clones only, minus some. The table shows 5,500 to 8,000 clones, with roughly 74% occurring only once. The sample consisted of PBMCs, taken before nivolumab (anti-PD-1) treatment. The receptors originated from a person between 40 and 79 years old with oral cavity squamous cell carcinoma.

This rearrangement joins TRBV7-9 to TRBJ1-3; 8 bases match TRBD1. CDR3 size: 14 residues. J gave up 9 bases and V 5 bases, and 9 bases lay outside the gene matches. CDR1 is SEHNR and CDR2 is FQNEAQ in the germline V gene (reference sequence). CDR3 sequence (DNA): TGTGCCAGCAGCAACAGGACAGGGAGGGGCACCATATATTTT. It encodes CASSNRTGRGTIYF.

The rearrangement uses TRBV4-2 and TRBJ1-2, with a weak D call TRBD1 (6 bases). The germline V and J ends were trimmed by 2 bases and 6 bases, with 13 bases remaining between them. CDR1 and CDR2 (germline): LGHNA, YNFKEQ. The CDR3 loop spans 14 amino acids. CDR3 in DNA: TGTGCCAGCAGCCAAAGGACGGGGGCCGATGGCTACACCTTC. Translated, it gives CASSQRTGADGYTF.

This chain uses TRBV6-1 with TRBJ1-3; D perhaps matches TRBD1 (6 bases). The CDR3 consists of 15 residues. The ends were cut back, 6 bases at V and 4 bases at J, with 16 bases in the middle. Germline CDR1 reads MNHNS; CDR2 reads SASEGT. The CDR3 DNA reads TGTGCCAGCAGCGCTTATCAGCAGGGGGGAAACACCATATATTTT. As protein: CASSAYQQGGNTIYF.

The rearrangement uses TRBV13 and TRBJ2-7, with 10 bases matching TRBD2. The CDR3 runs to 16 residues. Germline trimming cut 3 bases from V and 0 bases from J; bases unmatched to any gene: 5. The germline gives CDR1 PRHDT, CDR2 FYEKMQ (reference sequence). CDR3 protein: CASSFLAGESSYEQYF. In nucleotides, the CDR3 is TGTGCCAGCAGCTTTCTAGCGGGGGAGAGCTCCTACGAGCAGTACTTC.

The J gene is TRBJ2-7, the V gene TRBV2, with D perhaps matching TRBD1 (5 bases). Trimming shortened V by 0 bases and J by 0 bases, and 9 bases separated the two germline ends. The CDR3 contains 15 residues. The germline gives CDR1 SNHLY, CDR2 FYNNEI. In DNA form, the CDR3 reads TGTGCCAGCAGTGAAGCGGGGCAGATCTCCTACGAGCAGTACTTC. Translation: CASSEAGQISYEQYF.

The CDR3 is CASSLERRLAGQETQYF. CDR3 in DNA: TGCGCCAGCAGCTTGGAAAGGAGGTTAGCGGGGCAAGAGACCCAGTACTTC. The V and J genes are TRBV5-1 and TRBJ2-5; TRBD2 agrees at 8 bases. The CDR3 spans 17 residues. With V trimmed by 0 bases and J by 2 bases, 9 bases remained unmatched. Germline CDR1 reads SGHRS; CDR2 reads YFSETQ.

The V gene is TRBV18, the J gene TRBJ2-2; either TRBD1 or TRBD2 may fit D (7 bases each). The germline V gene encodes CDR1 KGHSH and CDR2 LQKENI. Trimming cost V 6 bases and J 0 bases, with 23 bases left between them. The CDR3 is 19 residues long. The CDR3 DNA reads as TGTGCCAGCTCCCTGCAATTGGGAGGGACAGTTACGAACACCGGGGAGCTGTTTTTT. Protein sequence: CASSLQLGGTVTNTGELFF.

The chain carries TRBV7-9 and TRBJ2-5, with 10 bases lining up with TRBD1. The ends lost 5 bases at V and 4 bases at J; junction bases unmatched: 7. This CDR3 is 15 amino acids long. The germline gives CDR1 SEHNR, CDR2 FQNEAQ (reference sequence). CDR3 sequence: CASSLSDRGGETQYF. CDR3 nucleotides: TGTGCCAGCAGCCTCTCGGACAGGGGGGGAGAGACCCAGTACTTC.

The chain has TRBV6-1 and TRBJ1-2; unclear D gene. This CDR3 is 14 amino acids long. Trimming removed 2 bases at V and 4 bases at J, with 11 bases between. CDR1 MNHNS and CDR2 SASEGT come from the germline V gene. This CDR3 is CASSEMSRSYGYTF. The CDR3 DNA reads TGTGCCAGCAGTGAAATGTCCAGGAGCTATGGCTACACCTTC.

J is TRBJ2-7 and V is TRBV6-5, with D hard to call. The germline CDR1 and CDR2 sequences are MNHEY and SVGAGI. Trimming left V 5 bases short and J 4 bases short, with 12 bases between. The CDR3 is 13 amino acids. CDR3 in amino acids: CASSQSGGYEQYF. The CDR3 DNA reads TGTGCCAGCAGTCAGTCGGGCGGTTACGAGCAGTACTTC.

The chain is built from TRBV28 and TRBJ1-4; D remains ambiguous. The CDR3 totals 14 residues. Trimming took 3 bases from V and 5 from J, leaving 10 bases between them. CDR1 is MDHEN and CDR2 is SYDVKM in the germline V gene. For the CDR3, the DNA is TGTGCCAGCAGTTTTTCCGGACCGAATGAAAAACTGTTTTTT. This translates into CASSFSGPNEKLFF.

The CDR3 region is CASSRATSGGLSSYNEQFF. The CDR3 coding sequence is TGTGCCAGCAGCCGAGCGACTAGCGGGGGCCTTAGCTCCTACAATGAGCAGTTCTTC. V usage is TRBV9 and J usage is TRBJ2-1, with 12 bases matching TRBD2. The CDR3 spans 19 residues. With 4 bases clipped from V and 0 bases from J, the junction kept 11 bases outside the gene matches. Germline CDR1 SGDLS, CDR2 YYNGEE.

V usage is TRBV29-1 and J usage is TRBJ1-1, with D tentatively TRBD1 (5 bases). The germline V gene encodes CDR1 SQVTM and CDR2 ANQGSEA. The CDR3 runs to 13 residues. Trimming shortened V by 7 bases and J by 4 bases, and 16 bases separated the two germline ends. CDR3 region: CSASHQGFTEAFF. CDR3 nucleotides: TGCAGCGCCTCCCACCAGGGATTCACTGAAGCTTTCTTT.

The chain links TRBV12-5 to TRBJ1-2; tentatively, D is TRBD1 (5 bases). Trimming shortened V by 5 bases and J by 2 bases, and 12 bases separated the two germline ends. The CDR3 totals 14 residues. Germline lookup yields CDR1 LGHNT and CDR2 FRNRAP. The CDR3 loop is CASGPRQRNYGYTF. In DNA, the CDR3 is TGTGCTAGTGGTCCCCGACAGCGGAACTATGGCTACACCTTC.

The chain joins TRBV12-5 to TRBJ1-1, with D tentatively TRBD1 (5 bases). CDR1 LGHNT and CDR2 FRNRAP come from the germline V gene. The CDR3 totals 15 residues. With 0 bases removed from V and 4 bases from J, the gap between germline ends came to 12 bases. Here the CDR3 reads CASGLVSGRATEAFF. Written as DNA, the CDR3 is TGTGCTAGTGGTTTGGTTTCGGGCAGGGCCACTGAAGCTTTCTTT.

The V and J genes are TRBV5-1 and TRBJ1-5; a weak D match, TRBD1 (5 bases). The CDR3 totals 13 residues. Trimming took off 4 bases at V and 4 bases at J, with 9 bases between the two ends. CDR1 SGHRS and CDR2 YFSETQ come from the germline V gene. The CDR3 loop reads CASSQDSNQPQHF. The CDR3 DNA is TGCGCCAGCAGCCAAGACAGTAATCAGCCCCAGCATTTT. Looking up the rest from reference TRBV5-1 and TRBJ1-5 gives the full variable domain: KAGVTQTPRYLIKTRGQQVTLSCSPISGHRSVSWYQQTPGQGLQFLFEYFSETQRNKGNFPGRFSGRQFSNSRSEMNVSTLELGDSALYLCASSQDSNQPQHFGDGTRLSIL.

Here the CDR3 reads CATSRDPQQQETQYF. CDR3 DNA: TGTGCCACCAGCAGAGATCCACAGCAGCAAGAGACCCAGTACTTC. The chain joins TRBV15 to TRBJ2-5; D gene unclear. This CDR3 has 15 residues. Looked up from germline, CDR1 is LNHNV and CDR2 is YYDKDF (reference sequence). Trimming stripped 0 bases from V and 2 bases from J, with 10 bases between.

J is TRBJ1-1 and V is TRBV11-2; 7 bases are a match to TRBD1. With V trimmed by 5 bases and J by 1 base, 7 bases remained unmatched. Germline-derived CDR1 and CDR2 are SGHAT and FQNNGV. The CDR3 spans 15 residues. CDR3 DNA sequence: TGTGCCAGCAGCCTCTTGACAGGGTCGAACACTGAAGCTTTCTTT. Protein sequence: CASSLLTGSNTEAFF.

This sequence joins TRBV5-1 and TRBJ2-3; no clear D gene. V lost 1 base and J lost 6, with 9 bases in between. This CDR3 contains 13 residues. Looked up from germline, CDR1 is SGHRS and CDR2 is YFSETQ. The CDR3: CASSLSRLDTQYF. The CDR3 coding sequence is TGCGCCAGCAGCTTGAGCAGATTGGATACGCAGTATTTT.

The chain joins TRBV7-8 to TRBJ1-5; 12 bases are a match to TRBD1. The germline gives CDR1 SGHVS, CDR2 FQNEAQ. The CDR3 has 16 amino acids. Trimming removed 1 base from V and 4 bases from J; junction bases left unmatched: 2. CDR3 residues: CASSLGDRGLNQPQHF. CDR3 coding DNA: TGTGCCAGCAGCTTAGGGGACAGGGGGCTAAATCAGCCCCAGCATTTT.

The chain has TRBV7-8 and TRBJ2-3; TRBD2 matches 11 bases. The CDR3 is made up of 15 amino acids. Per the germline V gene, CDR1 is SGHVS and CDR2 is FQNEAQ. Trimming cost V 6 bases and J 6 bases; bases outside gene matches: 8. This chain's CDR3 is CASSLLAGAGDTQYF. The CDR3 bases are TGTGCCAGCAGTTTACTAGCGGGGGCAGGGGATACGCAGTATTTT.

The CDR3 loop reads CASSLTGSYGYTF. The CDR3 DNA sequence: TGTGCCAGCAGCTTGACAGGGTCCTATGGCTACACCTTC. The chain has TRBV5-8 and TRBJ1-2; TRBD1 is a possible D gene (6 bases). The CDR3 spans 13 residues. The germline V gene has CDR1 SGHTS and CDR2 YDEGEE. V gave up 1 base and J gave up 4 bases, with 8 bases separating them.

This chain joins TRBV25-1 and TRBJ2-3, with 8 bases that match TRBD2. Germline V CDR1 and CDR2: MGHDK, SYGVNS. Losses at the gene ends were 3 bases for V and 4 bases for J; bases not matched to a gene: 6. The CDR3 sequence is 15 residues long. The CDR3 bases are TGTGCCAGCAGTGATTACCAGCGGGGGCCAGATACGCAGTATTTT. Its translation: CASSDYQRGPDTQYF.

The chain joins TRBV7-2 to TRBJ1-6; no definite D call. The CDR3 loop spans 15 amino acids. V lost 5 bases to trimming and J lost 10 bases, with 18 bases between them. Germline V gene data show CDR1 as SGHTA and CDR2 as FQGNSA. In DNA, the CDR3 is TGTGCCAGCAGCCCCATCAAGGGTCCCCTATCACCCCTCCACTTT. Translated, it gives CASSPIKGPLSPLHF.

This chain uses TRBV29-1 with TRBJ1-4; D not resolved. The CDR3 has 12 amino acids. Trimming cost V 4 bases and J 6 bases, with 9 bases left between them. Germline CDR1 SQVTM, CDR2 ANQGSEA. CDR3 sequence (DNA): TGCAGCGTTGGTTCGCGGCATGAAAAACTGTTTTTT. The encoded protein is CSVGSRHEKLFF.

The chain couples TRBV20-1 to TRBJ1-1; D remains unclear. Germline CDR1 reads DFQATT; CDR2 reads SNEGSKA (reference sequence). The CDR3 is 10 residues long. Trimming stripped 3 bases from V and 4 bases from J, with 3 bases between. Here the CDR3 DNA reads TGCAGTGCTAGGCGCACTGAAGCTTTCTTT. It translates to CSARRTEAFF.

This chain connects TRBV4-1 to TRBJ2-6; 12 nucleotides match TRBD1. This CDR3 comprises 18 residues. Germline assignment: CDR1 MGHRA and CDR2 YSYEKL. With 4 bases clipped from V and 6 bases from J, the junction kept 10 bases outside the gene matches. CDR3 sequence: CASSRLPGQGAPANVLTF. Written as DNA, the CDR3 is TGCGCCAGCAGCCGCCTTCCGGGACAGGGGGCCCCGGCCAACGTCCTGACTTTC.

V is TRBV11-2 and J is TRBJ2-3, with 10 bases matching TRBD2. The germline V gene has CDR1 SGHAT and CDR2 FQNNGV. The trim removed 3 bases at V and 3 bases at J, leaving 3 bases unmatched. This CDR3 spans 15 amino acids. This chain's CDR3 is CASSLLAGDTDTQYF. The CDR3 nucleotides are TGTGCCAGCAGCTTGCTAGCGGGGGATACAGATACGCAGTATTTT.

This clone was seen only once. The gene calls are TRBV5-1 and TRBJ2-5, with a tentative D call TRBD2 (6 bases). The CDR3 has 15 amino acids. Germline loops: CDR1 SGHRS, CDR2 YFSETQ. Trimming removed 0 bases at V and 1 base at J, with 10 bases between. The CDR3 region is CASSLETSFQETQYF. For the CDR3, the DNA is TGCGCCAGCAGCTTGGAGACTAGTTTCCAAGAGACCCAGTACTTC.

V is TRBV15 and J is TRBJ1-5, with a possible D match to TRBD1 (5 bases). The CDR3 is 15 amino acids. V lost 1 base, J lost 6 bases, and 13 bases lay in between. In germline, CDR1 is LNHNV, CDR2 YYDKDF (reference sequence). The CDR3 reads CATSRGTEGSQPQHF. DNA for the CDR3: TGTGCCACCAGCAGAGGCACTGAGGGGAGTCAGCCCCAGCATTTT.